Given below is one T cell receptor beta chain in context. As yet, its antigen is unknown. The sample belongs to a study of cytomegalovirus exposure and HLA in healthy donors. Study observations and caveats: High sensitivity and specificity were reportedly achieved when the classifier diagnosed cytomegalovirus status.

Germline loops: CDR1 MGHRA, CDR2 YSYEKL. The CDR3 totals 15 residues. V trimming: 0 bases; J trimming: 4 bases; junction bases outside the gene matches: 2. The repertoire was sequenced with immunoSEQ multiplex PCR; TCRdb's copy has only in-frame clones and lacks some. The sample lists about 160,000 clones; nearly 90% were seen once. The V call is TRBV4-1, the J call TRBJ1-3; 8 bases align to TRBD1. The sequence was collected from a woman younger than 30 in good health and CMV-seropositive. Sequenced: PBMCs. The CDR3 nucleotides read TGCGCCAGCAGCCAAGATTGGACAGGGGGAAACACCATATATTTT. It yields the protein CASSQDWTGGNTIYF.